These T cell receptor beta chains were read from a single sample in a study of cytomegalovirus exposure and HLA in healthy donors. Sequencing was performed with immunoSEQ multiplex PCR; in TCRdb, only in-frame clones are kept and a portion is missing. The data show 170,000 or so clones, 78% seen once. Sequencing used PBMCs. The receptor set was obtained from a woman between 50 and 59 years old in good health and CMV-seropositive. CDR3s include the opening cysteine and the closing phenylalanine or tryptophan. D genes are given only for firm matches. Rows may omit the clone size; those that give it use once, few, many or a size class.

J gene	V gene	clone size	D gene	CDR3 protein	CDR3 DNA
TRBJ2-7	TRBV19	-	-	CASSIGGSSYEQYF	TGTGCCAGTAGTATAGGTGGCTCTTCCTACGAGCAGTACTTC
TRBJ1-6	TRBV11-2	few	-	CASSLDRAHSPLHF	TGTGCCAGCAGCTTAGACAGGGCCCATTCACCCCTCCACTTT
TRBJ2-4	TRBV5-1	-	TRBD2	CASSQGLAGGPGNIQYF	TGCGCCAGCAGCCAAGGACTAGCGGGGGGGCCGGGAAACATTCAGTACTTC
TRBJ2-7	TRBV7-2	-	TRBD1	CASSQRGREQYF	TGTGCCAGCAGCCAAAGGGGGCGAGAGCAGTACTTC
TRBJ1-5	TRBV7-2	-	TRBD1	CASSFRTGENQPQHF	TGTGCCAGCAGCTTTCGGACAGGGGAAAATCAGCCCCAGCATTTT
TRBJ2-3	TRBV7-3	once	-	CASSATGGPTDTQYF	TGTGCCAGCAGCGCGACAGGCGGACCCACAGATACGCAGTATTTT
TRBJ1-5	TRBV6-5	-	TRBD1	CASSAMGQGNQPQHF	TGTGCCAGCAGTGCCATGGGACAGGGAAATCAGCCCCAGCATTTT
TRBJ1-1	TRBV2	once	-	CASSVHIGEAFF	TGTGCCAGCAGTGTCCATATTGGCGAAGCTTTCTTT
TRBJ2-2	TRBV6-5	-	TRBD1	CASGGQGAGGELFF	TGTGCCAGCGGTGGACAGGGGGCCGGCGGGGAGCTGTTTTTT
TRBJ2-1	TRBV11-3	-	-	CASSLGLGYSEQFF	TGTGCCAGCAGCTTAGGCCTGGGTTACAGTGAGCAGTTCTTC
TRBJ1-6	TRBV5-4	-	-	CASRYQTGVGNSPLHF	TGTGCCAGCAGGTACCAGACAGGCGTTGGTAATTCACCCCTCCACTTT
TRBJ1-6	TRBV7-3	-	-	CASSLSARSPLHF	TGTGCCAGCAGCTTAAGCGCTAGATCACCCCTCCACTTT
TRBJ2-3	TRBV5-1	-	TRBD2	CASSWGTSGVTDTQYF	TGCGCCAGCAGCTGGGGGACTAGCGGGGTGACAGATACGCAGTATTTT
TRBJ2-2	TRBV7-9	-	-	CASSLQGQVGELFF	TGTGCCAGCAGCTTACAGGGGCAAGTCGGGGAGCTGTTTTTT
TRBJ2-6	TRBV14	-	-	CASSLIGAGANVLTF	TGTGCCAGCAGCCTAATAGGGGCTGGGGCCAACGTCCTGACTTTC
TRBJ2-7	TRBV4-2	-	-	CASSQDQGRSSYEQYF	TGTGCCAGCAGCCAAGATCAAGGGAGAAGCTCCTACGAGCAGTACTTC
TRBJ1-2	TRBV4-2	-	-	CASSPGRGNYGYTF	TGTGCCAGCAGCCCCGGGAGAGGGAATTATGGCTACACCTTC
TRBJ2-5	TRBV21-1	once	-	CASSKYRTSGGHTTETQYF	TGTGCCAGCAGCAAATATAGGACTAGCGGGGGGCACACCACAGAGACCCAGTACTTC
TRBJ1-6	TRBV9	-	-	CASSVGAAGSPLHF	TGTGCCAGCAGCGTAGGGGCCGCCGGTTCACCCCTCCACTTT
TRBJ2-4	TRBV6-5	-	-	CASSYYRDSKNIQYF	TGTGCCAGCAGTTACTACCGGGACTCCAAAAACATTCAGTACTTC
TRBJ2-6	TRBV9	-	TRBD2	CASSVTPGGASGANVLTF	TGTGCCAGCAGCGTAACCCCGGGGGGAGCCTCTGGGGCCAACGTCCTGACTTTC
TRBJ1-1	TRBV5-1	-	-	CASRRGGTEAFF	TGCGCCAGCAGGAGGGGGGGCACTGAAGCTTTCTTT
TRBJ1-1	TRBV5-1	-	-	CASSLGRGVNTEAFF	TGCGCCAGCAGCTTGGGTCGGGGGGTGAACACTGAAGCTTTCTTT
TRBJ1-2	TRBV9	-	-	CASSVSDRGNGYTF	TGTGCCAGCAGCGTAAGTGACAGAGGCAATGGCTACACCTTC
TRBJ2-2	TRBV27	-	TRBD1	CASSPRTGVFTGELFF	TGTGCCAGCAGTCCGAGGACAGGGGTCTTCACCGGGGAGCTGTTTTTT
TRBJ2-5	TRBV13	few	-	CASSLMRGREKETQYF	TGTGCCAGCAGCTTAATGCGGGGAAGGGAAAAAGAGACCCAGTACTTC
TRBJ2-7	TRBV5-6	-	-	CASSLSVASYEQYF	TGTGCCAGCAGCTTGAGTGTGGCAAGCTACGAGCAGTACTTC
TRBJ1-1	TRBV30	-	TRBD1	CAWKGYLDYRGNTEAFF	TGTGCCTGGAAGGGGTATTTGGACTACAGGGGGAACACTGAAGCTTTCTTT
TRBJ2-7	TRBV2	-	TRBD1	CASSEAGRVAHRGIPARHSYEQYF	TGTGCCAGCAGTGAAGCAGGGCGGGTGGCGCACAGGGGGATTCCCGCACGACATTCCTACGAGCAGTACTTC
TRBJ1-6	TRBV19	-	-	CASSHDRNNSPLHF	TGTGCCAGTAGTCACGACAGGAATAATTCACCCCTCCACTTT
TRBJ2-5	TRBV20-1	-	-	CSVGLQETQYF	TGCAGTGTCGGACTTCAAGAGACCCAGTACTTC
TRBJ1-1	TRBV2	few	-	CASLETVNTEAFF	TGTGCCAGCCTGGAGACGGTGAACACTGAAGCTTTCTTT
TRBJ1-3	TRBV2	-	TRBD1	CASGTGSPGNAIYF	TGTGCCAGTGGGACAGGGTCTCCTGGAAACGCCATATATTTT
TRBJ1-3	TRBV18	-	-	CASSLDRSIGNTIYF	TGTGCCAGCTCACTAGATAGGAGTATCGGAAACACCATATATTTT
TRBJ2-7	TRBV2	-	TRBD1	CASREIGTGAYEQYF	TGTGCCAGCAGAGAGATCGGGACAGGAGCCTACGAGCAGTACTTC
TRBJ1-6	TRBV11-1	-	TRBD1	CASSSRTGDSPLHF	TGTGCCAGCAGCTCCCGGACAGGGGATTCACCCCTCCACTTT
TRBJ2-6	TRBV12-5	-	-	CASGLGRSSGANVLTF	TGTGCTAGTGGTTTGGGACGGAGCTCTGGGGCCAACGTCCTGACTTTC
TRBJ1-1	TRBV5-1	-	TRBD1	CASSTRTGKMNTEAFF	TGCGCCAGCAGCACCCGGACAGGGAAGATGAACACTGAAGCTTTCTTT
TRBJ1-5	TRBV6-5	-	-	CASSSRPGPQHF	TGTGCCAGCAGTTCCCGACCAGGACCCCAGCATTTT
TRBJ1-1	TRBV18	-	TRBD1	CASSQGQGAGTEAFF	TGTGCCAGCTCACAGGGACAGGGGGCGGGAACTGAAGCTTTCTTT
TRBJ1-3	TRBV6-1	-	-	CASSDPPRGGGRNTIYF	TGTGCCAGCAGTGATCCCCCCCGGGGCGGGGGGAGAAACACCATATATTTT
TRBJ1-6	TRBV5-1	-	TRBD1	CASSLGQGKNSPLHF	TGCGCCAGCAGCTTGGGACAGGGGAAGAATTCACCCCTCCACTTT
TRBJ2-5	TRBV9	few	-	CASSQLGGETQYF	TGTGCCAGCAGCCAACTAGGCGGCGAGACCCAGTACTTC
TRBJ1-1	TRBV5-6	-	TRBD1	CASSLEGQVNTEAFF	TGTGCCAGCAGCTTGGAGGGACAGGTGAACACTGAAGCTTTCTTT